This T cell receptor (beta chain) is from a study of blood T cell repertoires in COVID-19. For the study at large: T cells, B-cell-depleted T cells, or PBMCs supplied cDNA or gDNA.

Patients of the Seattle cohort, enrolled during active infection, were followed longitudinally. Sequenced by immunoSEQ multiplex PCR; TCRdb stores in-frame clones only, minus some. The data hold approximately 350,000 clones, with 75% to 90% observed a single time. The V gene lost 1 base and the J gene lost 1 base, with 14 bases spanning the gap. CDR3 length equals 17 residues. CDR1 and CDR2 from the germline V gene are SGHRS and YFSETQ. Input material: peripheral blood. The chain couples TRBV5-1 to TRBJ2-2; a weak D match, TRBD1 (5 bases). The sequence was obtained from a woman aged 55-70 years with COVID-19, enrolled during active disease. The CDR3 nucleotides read TGCGCCAGCAGCTTGCAGGGTTCGATTGGGAACACCGGGGAGCTGTTTTTT. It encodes CASSLQGSIGNTGELFF.